Each of the 26 T cell receptor beta chains below was sequenced from the same sample in a study of T cells in Graves' hyperthyroidism and ophthalmopathy. The CDR3 regions of TCR beta were amplified from RNA transcripts. Carried out on the TCR CDR3, a first-round RT-PCR used the HTBI primer set. TCRdb reanalysed the multiplex PCR reads using MiXCR and keeps one entry per CDR3 protein. The repertoire holds about 640,000 distinct CDR3 sequences, with 20% to 25% as singletons. Sequencing was performed on blood. The origin of the receptors is a young man with Graves' ophthalmopathy.

V usage is TRBV6-2 or TRBV6-3 and J usage is TRBJ2-1; the D is unclear. The CDR3 runs 13 residues. V dropped 3 bases and J dropped 5 bases, with 8 bases sitting between them. Germline V gene sequence: CDR1 MNHEY, CDR2 SVGEGT. The CDR3 loop is CASSYDWNNEQFF. In DNA, the CDR3 is TGTGCCAGCAGTTATGACTGGAACAATGAGCAGTTCTTC.

V usage is TRBV4-1 and J usage is TRBJ1-1; the D is unclear. This CDR3 has 15 residues. Germline lookup yields CDR1 MGHRA and CDR2 YSYEKL. The V and J ends lost 0 bases and 0 bases respectively, with 8 bases between them. CDR3 residues: CASSQDIGLNTEAFF. In DNA, the CDR3 is TGCGCCAGCAGCCAAGATATTGGTCTGAACACTGAAGCTTTCTTT.

The chain couples TRBV27 to TRBJ2-3; D is ambiguous. The CDR3 sequence is 12 residues long. The ends were cut back, 5 bases at V and 4 bases at J, with 7 bases in the middle. Per the germline V gene, CDR1 is MNHEY and CDR2 is SMNVEV (reference sequence). In DNA, the CDR3 is TGTGCCAGCAGTGCCCGGTCAGATACGCAGTATTTT. Translated: CASSARSDTQYF.

In this sample, this clonotype turned up a few times. This chain connects TRBV6-1 to TRBJ1-2; TRBD1 aligns across 9 bases. The length of the CDR3 is 16 residues. Germline trimming cut 1 base from V and 3 bases from J; bases unmatched to any gene: 6. Per germline, CDR1 MNHNS and CDR2 SASEGT. The CDR3 sequence is CASSEGTGEVDYGYTF. DNA for the CDR3: TGTGCCAGCAGTGAAGGGACAGGGGAGGTTGACTATGGCTACACCTTC.

The chain carries TRBV6-2 or TRBV6-3 and TRBJ1-2; 8 nucleotides agree with TRBD1. Germline lookup yields CDR1 MNHEY and CDR2 SVGEGT. J gave up 6 bases and V 4 bases, and 4 bases lay outside the gene matches. The CDR3 is 13 amino acids. Here the CDR3 DNA reads TGTGCCAGCAGTTCGGACAGGGAGCATGGCTACACCTTC. It yields the protein CASSSDREHGYTF.

Regarding this clonotype: Germline is not matched at one junction end, which may reflect a read error. V and J are TRBV6-9 and TRBJ2-7, with 10 positions matching TRBD1. Germline-derived CDR1 and CDR2 are MNHGY and SVAAGI. This CDR3 is built from 14 residues. The CDR3 DNA reads as TGCGCCAGCAATTCGGGACAGGGGACGCGAGAGCAGTACTTC. Protein sequence: CASNSGQGTREQYF.

The chain links TRBV4-2 to TRBJ1-3, with D unclear. Germline V lookup: CDR1 LGHNA, CDR2 YNFKEQ. V lost 4 bases, J lost 0 bases, and 10 bases lay in between. The CDR3 extends over 15 amino acids. The CDR3 region is CASSLDDSSGNTIYF. The DNA for the CDR3 is TGTGCCAGCAGCCTCGACGATTCCTCTGGAAACACCATATATTTT.

This chain uses TRBV6-1 with TRBJ1-4; D not resolved. Germline V gene sequence: CDR1 MNHNS, CDR2 SASEGT. The CDR3 sequence is 13 residues long. V lost 10 bases and J 3 bases, leaving 12 bases between the germline ends. The CDR3 region is CAISRGSNEKLFF. The DNA for the CDR3 is TGTGCCATATCTCGAGGGTCTAATGAAAAACTGTTTTTT.

This clonotype has just a few counts. This chain links TRBV5-8 with TRBJ1-2; D gene ambiguous. The CDR3 sequence is 14 residues long. V gave up 2 bases and J gave up 0 bases, with 8 bases separating them. Germline loops: CDR1 SGHTS, CDR2 YDEGEE. CDR3 sequence: CASSFGEPNYGYTF. The CDR3 DNA sequence: TGTGCCAGCAGCTTTGGGGAGCCTAACTATGGCTACACCTTC.

This rearrangement joins TRBV5-1 to TRBJ2-5; the D is unclear. CDR3 length: 12 residues. In germline, CDR1 is SGHRS, CDR2 YFSETQ. Trimming took off 2 bases at V and 3 bases at J, with 5 bases between the two ends. The CDR3 here is CASSFLEETQYF. Written as DNA, the CDR3 is TGCGCCAGCAGCTTTTTGGAAGAGACCCAGTACTTC.

The chain has TRBV12-3 or TRBV12-4 and TRBJ2-1, with D perhaps assigned TRBD1 or TRBD2 (6 bases each). This CDR3 is built from 15 residues. V lost 7 bases and J lost 1, with 14 bases in between. The CDR3 loop reads CASMGLGGSYNEQFF. Written as DNA, the CDR3 is TGTGCCAGCATGGGCCTAGGGGGGTCCTACAATGAGCAGTTCTTC.

This clonotype has a count of ten or more. This chain uses TRBV28 with TRBJ1-2; D call uncertain. Looked up from germline, CDR1 is MDHEN and CDR2 is SYDVKM. Trimming left V 6 bases short and J 4 bases short, with 9 bases between. This CDR3 spans 12 amino acids. The DNA of the CDR3 is TGTGCCAGCAGCCCGGGATCCTATGGCTACACCTTC. It yields the protein CASSPGSYGYTF.

The rearrangement joins TRBV7-9 to TRBJ1-4, with D tentatively TRBD1 (6 bases). The CDR3 is 15 residues long. Looked up from germline, CDR1 is SEHNR and CDR2 is FQNEAQ (reference sequence). Trimming removed 2 bases from V and 3 bases from J, with 10 bases in between. The CDR3 loop is CASSLTDRPNEKLFF. The CDR3 DNA sequence: TGTGCCAGCAGCTTAACGGACAGACCTAATGAAAAACTGTTTTTT.

This chain connects TRBV20-1 to TRBJ2-7, with TRBD2 identical over 9 bases. Germline CDR1 is DFQATT and CDR2 is SNEGSKA (reference sequence). The CDR3 consists of 14 residues. V trimming: 3 bases; J trimming: 0 bases; junction bases outside the gene matches: 3. The CDR3 DNA follows: TGCAGTGCTAGGTCGGGACTAGCCTCCTACGAGCAGTACTTC. Protein: CSARSGLASYEQYF.

This clonotype has at least ten counts. The genes are TRBV3-1 and TRBJ2-7, with 11 bases that match TRBD2. Germline CDR1 is LGHDT and CDR2 is YNNKEL (reference sequence). The CDR3 spans 14 residues. V shed 4 bases and J 6 bases; nucleotides not matched to a gene: 5. CDR3 sequence (DNA): TGTGCCAGCAGCCTTACTAGCGGGAGTAGCGAGCAGTACTTC. Protein: CASSLTSGSSEQYF.

The chain uses TRBV10-3 and TRBJ1-1, with D maybe TRBD1 (6 bases). Trimming removed 2 bases at V and 3 bases at J, with 10 bases between. The CDR3 spans 14 residues. The V gene's germline CDR1 is ENHRY and CDR2 SYGVKD. The CDR3, as DNA: TGTGCCATCAGTGAGGGGTCAGGGGACACTGAAGCTTTCTTT. Translation: CAISEGSGDTEAFF.

This clonotype was counted only a few times. The chain links TRBV30 to TRBJ2-2, with D unresolved. Germline CDR1 and CDR2: GTSNPN and SVGIG (reference sequence). There are 14 residues in the CDR3. The V and J ends lost 3 bases and 5 bases respectively, with 13 bases between them. CDR3 nucleotides: TGTGCCTGGAGACCAGATCGGTTAACCGGGGAGCTGTTTTTT. Protein sequence: CAWRPDRLTGELFF.

This clonotype was found many times. This sequence joins TRBV30 and TRBJ2-1, with TRBD2 as a possible D gene (5 bases). The CDR3 contains 13 residues. V lost 3 bases and J lost 9, with 15 bases in between. Germline CDR1 GTSNPN, CDR2 SVGIG (reference sequence). The CDR3, as DNA: TGTGCCTGGAGAGTTACGCAGGCGGGTGAGCAGTTCTTC. This translates into CAWRVTQAGEQFF. Complete variable domain (other parts from reference TRBV30 and TRBJ2-1): SQTIHQWPATLVQPVGSPLSLECTVEGTSNPNLYWYRQAAGRGLQLLFYSVGIGQISSEVPQNLSASRPQDRQFILSSKKLLLSDSGFYLCAWRVTQAGEQFFGPGTRLTVL.

The J gene is TRBJ2-7, the V gene TRBV10-3, with D possibly being TRBD2 (6 bases). The V end was cut by 2 bases, the J end by 1 base, with 6 bases between. The CDR3 length is 13 residues. CDR1 is ENHRY, CDR2 SYGVKD, per germline. The CDR3 nucleotides read TGTGCCATCAGTGAGGGAGGGTCCTACGAGCAGTACTTC. Translating it yields CAISEGGSYEQYF.

This clonotype was seen a handful of times. The genes are TRBV6-1 and TRBJ2-7; D gene uncertain. This CDR3 spans 14 amino acids. CDR1 and CDR2 from the germline V gene are MNHNS and SASEGT. The V end lost 5 bases, the J end lost 1 base, and 12 bases lay between the germline ends. CDR3 residues: CASSHPAGSYEQYF. CDR3 nucleotides: TGTGCCAGCAGTCACCCCGCCGGGTCCTACGAGCAGTACTTC.

A few counts support this clonotype. V is TRBV20-1 and J is TRBJ1-6, with D unresolved. This CDR3 comprises 12 residues. CDR1 is DFQATT, CDR2 SNEGSKA, per germline (reference sequence). Trimming left V 6 bases short and J 10 bases short, with 13 bases between. CDR3 amino acids: CSADPGSSPLHF. CDR3 nucleotides: TGCAGTGCGGATCCGGGGAGCTCACCCCTCCACTTT.

The rearrangement links TRBV27 to TRBJ2-3, with TRBD1 matching over 8 bases. The J segment lost 4 bases and the V segment lost 5 bases, leaving 5 bases of the junction unmatched. Germline CDR1 reads MNHEY; CDR2 reads SMNVEV (reference sequence). The CDR3 length is 14 residues. In DNA, the CDR3 is TGTGCCAGCAGTCCATCAGGGGGCCCAGATACGCAGTATTTT. Its protein product is CASSPSGGPDTQYF.

A few counts support this clonotype. This chain connects TRBV29-1 to TRBJ2-7; tentatively, D is TRBD1 or TRBD2 (5 bases each). The length of the CDR3 is 14 residues. V was clipped by 7 bases and J by 5 bases, with 21 bases between them. Germline V gene lookup returns CDR1 SQVTM and CDR2 ANQGSEA. The CDR3 nucleotides read TGCAGCGCCCGAACCGGGGCAGGGTTGAACGAGCAGTACTTC. This codes for CSARTGAGLNEQYF.

This clonotype was seen ten or more times. The V and J genes are TRBV7-8 and TRBJ2-7, with D possibly matching TRBD1 (6 bases). The ends were cut back, 5 bases at V and 1 base at J, with 18 bases in the middle. The CDR3 is 16 residues long. Germline-derived CDR1 and CDR2 are SGHVS and FQNEAQ. The CDR3 sequence is CASSLVPGQPSYEQYF. Here the CDR3 DNA reads TGTGCCAGCAGCCTTGTTCCGGGACAACCGTCCTACGAGCAGTACTTC.

The chain has TRBV28 and TRBJ1-6, with D possibly TRBD1 on 5 matching bases. Germline loops: CDR1 MDHEN, CDR2 SYDVKM. The V end was cut by 10 bases, the J end by 7 bases, with 20 bases between. The CDR3 length is 15 residues. The CDR3 loop reads CATGAQVTLNSPLHF. The CDR3 bases are TGTGCCACCGGGGCCCAGGTCACCTTAAATTCACCCCTCCACTTT.

This chain links TRBV7-9 with TRBJ1-1; D not certain. Germline values: CDR1 SEHNR, CDR2 FQNEAQ (reference sequence). This CDR3 spans 13 amino acids. Between the trimmed V and J ends, which lost 4 bases and 7 bases, there was a span of 13 bases. In DNA form, the CDR3 reads TGTGCCAGCAGCTCACCGCCCGGGCTTGAAGCTTTCTTT. Amino acids: CASSSPPGLEAFF.